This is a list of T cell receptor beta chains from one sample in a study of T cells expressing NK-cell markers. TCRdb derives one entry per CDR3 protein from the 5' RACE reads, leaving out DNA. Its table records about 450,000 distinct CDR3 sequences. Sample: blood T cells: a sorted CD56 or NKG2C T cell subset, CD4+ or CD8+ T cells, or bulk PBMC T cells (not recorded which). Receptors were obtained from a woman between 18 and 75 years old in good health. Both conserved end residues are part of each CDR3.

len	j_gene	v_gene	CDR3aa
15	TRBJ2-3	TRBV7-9	CASSHKTSGTDTQYF
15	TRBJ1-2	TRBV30	CAWSVIHRANYGYTF
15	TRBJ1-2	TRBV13	CASSPRTGLSYGYTF
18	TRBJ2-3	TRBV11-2	CASSLRGPTGLGGDTQYF
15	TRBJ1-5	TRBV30	CAWTGGIYSNQPQHF
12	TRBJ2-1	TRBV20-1	CSARDLGNEQFF
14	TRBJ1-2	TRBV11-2	CASSSAQPNYGYTF
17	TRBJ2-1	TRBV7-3	CASSLNGRLAGGNEQFF
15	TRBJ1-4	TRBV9	CASSASQGQGEKLFF
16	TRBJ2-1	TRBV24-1	CATSDSGRTSTNEQFF
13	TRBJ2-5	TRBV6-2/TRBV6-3	CASSTTGEETQYF
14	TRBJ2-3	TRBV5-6	CAGQTGTSTDTQYF
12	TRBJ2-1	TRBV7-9	CASSLVWNEQFF
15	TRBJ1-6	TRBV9	CASSAPDRVDSPLHF
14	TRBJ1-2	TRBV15	CATSRDNSNYGYTF
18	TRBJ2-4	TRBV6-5	CASSYSGGALGTKNIQYF
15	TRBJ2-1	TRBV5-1	CASSLTAGVVNEQFF
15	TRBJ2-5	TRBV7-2	CASSLRRGSVETQYF
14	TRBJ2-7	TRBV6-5	CASSYSGGVYEQYF
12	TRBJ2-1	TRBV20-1	CSANLGEPEQFF
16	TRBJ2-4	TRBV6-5	CASSYGPVGAKNIQYF
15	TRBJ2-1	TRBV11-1	CASSRTSGRIYEQFF
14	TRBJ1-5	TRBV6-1	CASGMGPLDQPQHF
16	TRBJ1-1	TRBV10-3	CAISESGYGRNTEAFF
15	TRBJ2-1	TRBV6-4	CASSAATSGVNEQLF
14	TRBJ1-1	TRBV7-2	CASSLYTGYPEAFF
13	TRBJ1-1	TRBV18	CASSPQGATEAFF
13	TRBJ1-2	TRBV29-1	CSANGGVSYGYTF
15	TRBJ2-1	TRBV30	CAWSMRTNPYNEQFF
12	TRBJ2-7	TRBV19	CASGPGGYEQYF
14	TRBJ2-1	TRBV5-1	CASSLVGVKNEQFF
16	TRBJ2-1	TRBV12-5	CASGLVSGGPTNEQFF
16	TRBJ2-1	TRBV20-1	CSASYVSRPSGNEQFF
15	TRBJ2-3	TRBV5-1	CASSPRLAGADTQYF
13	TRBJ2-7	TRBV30	CALDEGGPYEQYF
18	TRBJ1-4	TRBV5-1	CASSLEGDPLGTNEKLFF
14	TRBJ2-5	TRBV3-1	CASSPWGDQETQYF
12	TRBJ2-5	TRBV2	CASSKVRETQYF
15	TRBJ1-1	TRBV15	CATSKWTGENTEAFF
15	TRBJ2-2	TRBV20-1	CSARDKRFEAGELFF
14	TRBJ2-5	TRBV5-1	CASSSGRGEETQYF
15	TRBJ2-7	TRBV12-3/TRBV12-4	CASGYTGTEVYEQYF
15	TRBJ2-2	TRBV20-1	CSAPAAGPNTGELFF
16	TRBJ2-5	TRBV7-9	CASSHGTSGKLETQYF
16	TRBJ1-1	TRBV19	CASSDPGQGMNTEAFF
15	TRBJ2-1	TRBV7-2	CASSIAGASYNEQFF
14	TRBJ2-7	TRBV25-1	CASSESSLSYEQYF
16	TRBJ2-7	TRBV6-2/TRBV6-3	CASSYLPSQSLYEQYF
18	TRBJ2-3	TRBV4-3	CASSQAPSGGPLTDTQYF
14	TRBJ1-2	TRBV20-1	CSAGKDRGLYGYTF
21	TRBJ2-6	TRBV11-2	CASSWLLAGELRGTGANVLTF
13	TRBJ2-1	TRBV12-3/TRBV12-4	CASSLAPGYEQFF
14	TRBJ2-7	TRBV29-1	CSVGGQGSAYEQYF